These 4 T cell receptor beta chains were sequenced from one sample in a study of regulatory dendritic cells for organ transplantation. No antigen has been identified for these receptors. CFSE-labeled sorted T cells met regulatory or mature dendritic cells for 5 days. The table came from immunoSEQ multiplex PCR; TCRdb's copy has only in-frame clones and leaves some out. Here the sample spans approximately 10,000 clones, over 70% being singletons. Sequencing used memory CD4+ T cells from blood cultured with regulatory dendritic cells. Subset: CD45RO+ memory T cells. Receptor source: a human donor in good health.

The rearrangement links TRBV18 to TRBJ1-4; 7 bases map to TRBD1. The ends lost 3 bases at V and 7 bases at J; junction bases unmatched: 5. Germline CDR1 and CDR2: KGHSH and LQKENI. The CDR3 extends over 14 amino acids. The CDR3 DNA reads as TGTGCCAGCTCACCTTCCCAGGGGGGTGAAAAACTGTTTTTT. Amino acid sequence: CASSPSQGGEKLFF.

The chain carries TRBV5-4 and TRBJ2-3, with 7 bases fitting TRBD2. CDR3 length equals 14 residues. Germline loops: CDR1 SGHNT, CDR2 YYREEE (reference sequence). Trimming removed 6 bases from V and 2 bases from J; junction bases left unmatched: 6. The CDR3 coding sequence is TGTGCCAGCACCAACGGGGGGTCCACAGATACGCAGTATTTT. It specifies CASTNGGSTDTQYF.

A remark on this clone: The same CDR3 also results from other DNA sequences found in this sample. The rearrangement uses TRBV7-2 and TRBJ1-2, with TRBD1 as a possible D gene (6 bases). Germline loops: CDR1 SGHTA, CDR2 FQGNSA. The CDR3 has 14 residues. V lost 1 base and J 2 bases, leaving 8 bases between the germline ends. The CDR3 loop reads CASSLGTANYGYTF. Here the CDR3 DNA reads TGTGCCAGCAGCTTAGGGACAGCGAACTATGGCTACACCTTC.

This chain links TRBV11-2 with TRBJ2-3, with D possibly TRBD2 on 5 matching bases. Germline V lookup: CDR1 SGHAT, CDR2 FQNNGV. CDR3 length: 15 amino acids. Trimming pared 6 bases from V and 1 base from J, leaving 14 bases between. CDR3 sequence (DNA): TGTGCCAGCAGTATCGGACTGGCCGGCACAGATACGCAGTATTTT. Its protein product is CASSIGLAGTDTQYF.